These 28 T cell receptor beta chains were all obtained from the same sample, sequenced in a study of cytomegalovirus exposure and HLA in healthy donors. Vbeta (60) and Jbeta (13) primers were used in the PCR. Using immunoSEQ multiplex PCR, the repertoire was profiled, and TCRdb retains in-frame clones only, with some absent. The sample carries about 110,000 clones, about 80% recorded once. The sequenced sample consisted of PBMCs. All receptors come from a man aged 25-40 years in good health and CMV-seronegative.

The gene calls are TRBV15 and TRBJ2-2; TRBD2 agrees at 7 bases. Germline loops: CDR1 LNHNV, CDR2 YYDKDF (reference sequence). The CDR3 runs to 12 residues. With V trimmed by 8 bases and J by 5 bases, 2 bases remained unmatched. In DNA, the CDR3 is TGTGCCACCGCGCGGGGGACCGGGGAGCTGTTTTTT. It codes for CATARGTGELFF.

This clone was detected only a few times. This rearrangement joins TRBV4-2 to TRBJ2-1; D is undetermined. Germline V gene data show CDR1 as LGHNA and CDR2 as YNFKEQ. The V and J ends lost 4 bases and 0 bases respectively, with 7 bases between them. There are 14 residues in the CDR3. Here the CDR3 reads CASSPVSSYNEQFF. The CDR3 DNA is TGTGCCAGCAGCCCGGTTAGCTCCTACAATGAGCAGTTCTTC.

This clone has a single count. The genes are TRBV5-1 and TRBJ2-5; TRBD1 matches at 8 bases. Germline CDR1 and CDR2: SGHRS and YFSETQ. CDR3 length equals 15 residues. The V and J ends lost 1 base and 3 bases, in that order; junction bases with no gene match: 5. This CDR3 is CASSLRGQGEETQYF. The DNA for the CDR3 is TGCGCCAGCAGCTTGCGAGGACAGGGAGAAGAGACCCAGTACTTC.

The rearrangement joins TRBV6-1 to TRBJ1-1, with D possibly matching TRBD1 (5 bases). The CDR3 has 15 amino acids. Deletions cut 5 bases from V and 2 bases from J, with 15 bases between. Germline V CDR1 and CDR2: MNHNS, SASEGT. DNA of the CDR3: TGTGCCAGCAGTCCACAGGAGGGGAGTAACACTGAAGCTTTCTTT. Residues: CASSPQEGSNTEAFF.

The genes are TRBV19 and TRBJ1-4; 9 nucleotides match TRBD1. CDR3 length equals 17 residues. Germline CDR1 is LNHDA and CDR2 is SQIVND (reference sequence). With V trimmed by 5 bases and J by 8 bases, 15 bases remained unmatched. This CDR3 reads CASSDPGTGPRAEKLFF. Here the CDR3 DNA reads TGTGCCAGTAGTGATCCCGGGACAGGGCCGCGGGCCGAAAAACTGTTTTTT.

V usage is TRBV7-2 and J usage is TRBJ2-7; D remains ambiguous. Trimming shortened V by 0 bases and J by 0 bases, and 9 bases separated the two germline ends. The germline gives CDR1 SGHTA, CDR2 FQGNSA. The CDR3 spans 15 residues. The CDR3 coding sequence is TGTGCCAGCAGCTTAGCGCCCGCGGACTCCTACGAGCAGTACTTC. Protein sequence: CASSLAPADSYEQYF.

The genes are TRBV7-2 and TRBJ2-7, with D possibly matching TRBD1 (8 bases). The germline gives CDR1 SGHTA, CDR2 FQGNSA. V lost 3 bases to trimming and J lost 1 base, with 16 bases between them. The CDR3 extends over 16 amino acids. This CDR3 is CASSLQGARGSYEQYF. In nucleotides, the CDR3 is TGTGCCAGCAGCTTGCAGGGGGCGCGGGGGTCCTACGAGCAGTACTTC.

The chain carries TRBV7-9 and TRBJ1-3; a weak D match, TRBD1 (5 bases). The ends were cut back, 2 bases at V and 7 bases at J, with 12 bases in the middle. The CDR3 sequence is 14 residues long. CDR1 is SEHNR, CDR2 FQNEAQ, per germline (reference sequence). The CDR3 sequence is CASSLSTGLNTIYF. The CDR3 coding sequence is TGTGCCAGCAGCTTAAGTACAGGATTGAACACCATATATTTT.

The chain combines TRBV19 with TRBJ1-1, with TRBD1 identical over 9 bases. Germline loops: CDR1 LNHDA, CDR2 SQIVND (reference sequence). The CDR3 totals 15 residues. V was clipped by 5 bases and J by 4 bases; unmatched bases: 8. DNA of the CDR3: TGTGCCAGTAGTGTGCGGACAGGGGAAAGCACTGAAGCTTTCTTT. Translating it yields CASSVRTGESTEAFF.

This sequence joins TRBV9 and TRBJ2-1; TRBD2 matches at 7 bases. The V and J ends lost 0 bases and 12 bases, in that order; junction bases with no gene match: 12. The CDR3 sequence is 15 residues long. Looked up from germline, CDR1 is SGDLS and CDR2 is YYNGEE. The chain's CDR3 is CASSVVAAGPEWQFF. The CDR3, as DNA: TGTGCCAGCAGCGTAGTCGCAGCGGGGCCTGAGTGGCAGTTCTTC.

The chain links TRBV4-1 to TRBJ1-5; D is unresolved. V lost 0 bases and J lost 3, with 6 bases in between. Germline V CDR1 and CDR2: MGHRA, YSYEKL. The CDR3 sequence is 14 residues long. The DNA of the CDR3 is TGCGCCAGCAGCCAAGAGGGAGCCAATCAGCCCCAGCATTTT. As protein: CASSQEGANQPQHF.

The chain links TRBV7-9 to TRBJ2-2, with D unclear. V was shortened by 5 bases and J by 3 bases, with 10 bases between the two germline ends. Germline-derived CDR1 and CDR2 are SEHNR and FQNEAQ (reference sequence). This CDR3 region has 14 residues. CDR3 DNA: TGTGCCAGCAGCCACACCCGGGACACCGGGGAGCTGTTTTTT. It encodes CASSHTRDTGELFF.

The chain carries TRBV11-2 and TRBJ1-1; 7 bases line up with TRBD1. V lost 6 bases to trimming and J lost 7 bases; unmatched junction nucleotides: 11. Germline V gene lookup returns CDR1 SGHAT and CDR2 FQNNGV. The CDR3 runs to 14 residues. For the CDR3, the DNA is TGTGCCAGCAGACCGCTAGACAGGGATGGTGAAGCTTTCTTT. Amino acids: CASRPLDRDGEAFF.

The chain links TRBV4-2 to TRBJ1-2; D not certain. The CDR3 extends over 15 amino acids. Trimming pared 0 bases from V and 5 bases from J, leaving 13 bases between. Per the germline V gene, CDR1 is LGHNA and CDR2 is YNFKEQ. The CDR3 bases are TGTGCCAGCAGCCAAGATGCCCAACCCCGGTATGGCTACACCTTC. It translates to CASSQDAQPRYGYTF.

V usage is TRBV5-6 and J usage is TRBJ2-2, with a tentative D call TRBD1 (6 bases). This CDR3 has 16 amino acids. Trimming pared 0 bases from V and 3 bases from J, leaving 12 bases between. Germline V lookup: CDR1 SGHDT, CDR2 YYEEEE. The CDR3 coding sequence is TGTGCCAGCAGCTTGGCGGGCGACAGGCACACCGGGGAGCTGTTTTTT. Amino acid sequence: CASSLAGDRHTGELFF.

This clone appeared once. The chain uses TRBV19 and TRBJ2-1; weak D call: TRBD1 (6 bases). The ends were cut back, 5 bases at V and 4 bases at J, with 12 bases in the middle. Germline V gives CDR1 LNHDA, CDR2 SQIVND (reference sequence). CDR3 length equals 14 residues. The CDR3 reads CASSPSGTYNEQFF. In DNA, the CDR3 is TGTGCCAGTAGTCCGTCCGGGACATACAATGAGCAGTTCTTC.

This chain connects TRBV6-5 to TRBJ1-6, with 8 bases fitting TRBD1. Per the germline V gene, CDR1 is MNHEY and CDR2 is SVGAGI. Trimming took 7 bases from V and 8 from J; bases not matched to a gene: 10. CDR3 size: 15 residues. CDR3 sequence: CASTLTYRGDSPLHF. The CDR3 bases are TGTGCCAGCACCCTTACGTACAGGGGGGATTCACCCCTCCACTTT.

J is TRBJ1-2 and V is TRBV19; no reliable D call. Germline V lookup: CDR1 LNHDA, CDR2 SQIVND (reference sequence). This CDR3 is 15 amino acids long. V was clipped by 3 bases and J by 5 bases, with 16 bases between them. This CDR3 reads CASSMSNRNSYGYTF. The CDR3 DNA is TGTGCCAGTAGTATGAGTAACAGAAACTCTTATGGCTACACCTTC.

This rearrangement joins TRBV29-1 to TRBJ1-1; 9 positions agree with TRBD1. Germline CDR1 SQVTM, CDR2 ANQGSEA. The trim removed 7 bases at V and 0 bases at J, leaving 9 bases unmatched. CDR3 length equals 15 residues. CDR3 sequence reads: CSGQGGMAMNTEAFF. The CDR3, as DNA: TGCAGCGGACAGGGGGGCATGGCGATGAACACTGAAGCTTTCTTT.

V usage is TRBV5-1 and J usage is TRBJ1-1, with D possibly being TRBD1 (6 bases). This CDR3 has 17 amino acids. Germline values: CDR1 SGHRS, CDR2 YFSETQ. Trimming removed 0 bases from V and 0 bases from J, with 15 bases in between. CDR3 amino acids: CASSLEGGLDMNTEAFF. The CDR3 coding sequence is TGCGCCAGCAGCTTGGAGGGGGGGCTCGACATGAACACTGAAGCTTTCTTT.

This sequence joins TRBV5-5 and TRBJ1-5; no definite D call. In germline, CDR1 is SGHKS, CDR2 YYEKEE (reference sequence). The V end lost 0 bases, the J end lost 1 base, and 5 bases lay between the germline ends. CDR3 size: 14 residues. The CDR3 coding sequence is TGTGCCAGCAGCTTGGAGACAAGCAATCAGCCCCAGCATTTT. It translates to CASSLETSNQPQHF.

V is TRBV10-3 and J is TRBJ2-7; a weak D match, TRBD1 (6 bases). This CDR3 has 15 residues. Germline V gives CDR1 ENHRY, CDR2 SYGVKD. V was clipped by 2 bases and J by 2 bases, with 13 bases between them. The chain's CDR3 is CAISELARGTYEQYF. The CDR3 nucleotides read TGTGCCATCAGTGAGCTGGCCAGGGGAACCTACGAGCAGTACTTC.

The rearrangement links TRBV12-5 to TRBJ2-7; TRBD2 agrees at 11 bases. This CDR3 contains 20 residues. CDR1 is LGHNT, CDR2 FRNRAP, per germline. V was clipped by 3 bases and J by 2 bases; unmatched bases: 18. CDR3 sequence (DNA): TGTGCTAGTGGTTTCGGGGGATCTACACTACTAGCGGGGGTTACCTACGAGCAGTACTTC. Translation: CASGFGGSTLLAGVTYEQYF. Drawing the rest from reference TRBV12-5 and TRBJ2-7, the complete variable domain is DARVTQTPRHKVTEMGQEVTMRCQPILGHNTVFWYRQTMMQGLELLAYFRNRAPLDDSGMPKDRFSAEMPDATLATLKIQPSEPRDSAVYFCASGFGGSTLLAGVTYEQYFGPGTRLTVT.

This sequence joins TRBV6-5 and TRBJ1-2; 9 nucleotides agree with TRBD1. This CDR3 contains 13 residues. The V gene's germline CDR1 is MNHEY and CDR2 SVGAGI. Unmatched junction bases numbered 7, after V lost 6 bases and J lost 8 bases. The CDR3, as DNA: TGTGCCAGCAGATCGGGACAGGGAGGCGGCTACACCTTC. Its protein is CASRSGQGGGYTF.

The chain has TRBV27 and TRBJ1-5; D is perhaps TRBD1 (5 bases). Between the trimmed V and J ends, which lost 6 bases and 4 bases, there was a span of 10 bases. The CDR3 is 13 amino acids. CDR1 is MNHEY and CDR2 is SMNVEV in the germline V gene (reference sequence). CDR3 protein: CASSLRGNQPQHF. CDR3 in DNA: TGTGCCAGCAGCCTCCGGGGGAATCAGCCCCAGCATTTT.

The chain combines TRBV5-4 with TRBJ2-3, with TRBD2 matching 9 bases. V was pared by 0 bases and J by 5 bases, with 1 base of the junction left unmatched. This CDR3 is built from 14 residues. Germline V gene lookup returns CDR1 SGHNT and CDR2 YYREEE (reference sequence). In DNA form, the CDR3 reads TGTGCCAGCAGCTTGGTGACTAGCGGAGATACGCAGTATTTT. Translated: CASSLVTSGDTQYF.

This clone was seen just once. In the same sample, other DNA sequences code for this CDR3. This chain connects TRBV28 to TRBJ2-7; TRBD1 matches 7 bases. Looked up from germline, CDR1 is MDHEN and CDR2 is SYDVKM. V gave up 6 bases and J gave up 6 bases; unmatched junction bases: 11. There are 14 residues in the CDR3. The CDR3 bases are TGTGCCAGCAGCCTATCACAGGGGTTGGGCGAGCAGTACTTC. Its translation: CASSLSQGLGEQYF.

The V and J genes are TRBV18 and TRBJ1-1, with 9 bases fitting TRBD1. Germline assignment: CDR1 KGHSH and CDR2 LQKENI. This CDR3 has 15 residues. Germline trimming cut 6 bases from V and 4 bases from J; bases unmatched to any gene: 9. Here the CDR3 reads CASSELQGAGTEAFF. The CDR3 DNA reads as TGTGCCAGCTCGGAACTACAGGGGGCAGGCACTGAAGCTTTCTTT.